This T cell receptor (beta chain) is from a study of blood T cell repertoires in COVID-19. Overall study: The United States, Italy and Spain supplied acute and convalescent COVID-19 samples. T cells, B-cell-depleted T cells, or PBMCs provided the cDNA or gDNA that served as material.

In the original workflow: Estimation of nucleated cell counts was performed using reference gene primer amplification. Here immunoSEQ multiplex PCR was the method, and the copy in TCRdb shows in-frame clones only, minus some. The V and J calls and clone size were taken over from that table, and D and trimming were inferred from the DNA. The table lists 410,000 or so clones, 75% to 90% of them singletons. Germline V gene data show CDR1 as SGHRS and CDR2 as YFSETQ. The CDR3 totals 16 residues. V shed 0 bases, J shed 6 bases, and the junction held 10 bases outside the gene matches. Sequenced sample: peripheral blood. This sequence joins TRBV5-1 and TRBJ1-2, with 8 bases matching TRBD1. This clonotype originated in a woman between 25 and 40 years old with active or convalescent COVID-19. The CDR3 reads CASSLVGWTGTDGYTF. In DNA, the CDR3 is TGCGCCAGCAGCTTGGTCGGATGGACAGGGACGGATGGCTACACCTTC.